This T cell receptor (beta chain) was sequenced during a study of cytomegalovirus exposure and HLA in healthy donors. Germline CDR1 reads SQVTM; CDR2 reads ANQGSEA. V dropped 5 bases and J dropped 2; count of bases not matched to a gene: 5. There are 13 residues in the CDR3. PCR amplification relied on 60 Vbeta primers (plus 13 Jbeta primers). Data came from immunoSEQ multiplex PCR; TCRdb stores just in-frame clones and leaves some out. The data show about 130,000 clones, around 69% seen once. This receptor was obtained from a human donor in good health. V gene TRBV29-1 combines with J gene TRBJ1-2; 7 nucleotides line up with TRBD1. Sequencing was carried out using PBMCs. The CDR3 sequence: CSVLSGGNYGYTF. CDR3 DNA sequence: TGCAGCGTTCTGTCAGGGGGGAACTATGGCTACACCTTC.